Listed below are T cell receptor beta chains from one sample, sequenced in a study of T-cell reconstitution after alpha-beta-depleted transplantation in children. From the PCR reads, TCRdb called clonotypes with MiXCR, one entry per CDR3 protein. The sample has 450,000 to 600,000 distinct CDR3 sequences; roughly 13% are singletons. The specimen was PBMCs, mostly from graft donor cells, collected 360 days after TCRalphabeta/CD19-depleted stem cell transplant. These receptors were collected from a male patient between 10 and 17 years old who had a stem cell transplant for acute myeloid leukemia, so the T cells may come from the graft donor. Both conserved end residues are part of each CDR3. D genes are given only for firm matches. A row's size may be missing; if present it is once, few, many or a size class.

V gene	J gene	clone size	D gene	CDR3 protein	CDR3 DNA
TRBV29-1	TRBJ2-7	few	-	CSDLDRQFSYEQYF	TGCAGCGACCTGGACAGACAATTCTCCTACGAGCAGTACTTC
TRBV2	TRBJ2-7	-	-	CASSDAGLSYEQYF	TGTGCCAGCAGTGATGCAGGGCTCTCCTACGAGCAGTACTTC
TRBV6-5	TRBJ1-2	-	-	CASSYSPREALLNYGYTF	TGTGCCAGCAGTTACTCCCCTCGGGAGGCGCTACTAAACTATGGCTACACCTTC
TRBV28	TRBJ2-1	few	TRBD2	CASSFSGLASNEQFF	TGTGCCAGCAGTTTTTCGGGACTAGCTAGCAATGAGCAGTTCTTC
TRBV20-1	TRBJ1-1	few	TRBD1	CSAGGQGGTEAFF	TGCAGTGCCGGGGGACAGGGGGGGACTGAAGCTTTCTTT
TRBV15	TRBJ1-2	few	TRBD1	CATSRWTGGAYGYTF	TGTGCCACCAGCAGATGGACAGGGGGCGCCTATGGCTACACCTTC
TRBV7-8	TRBJ1-5	-	TRBD1	CASSSSGTGGVQPQHF	TGTGCCAGCAGCTCCTCCGGGACAGGGGGGGTTCAGCCCCAGCATTTT
TRBV29-1	TRBJ1-2	few	-	CSVEPVYTSYGYTF	TGCAGCGTTGAACCCGTGTACACCTCCTATGGCTACACCTTC
TRBV20-1	TRBJ2-7	few	-	CSARDWGLLYEQYF	TGCAGTGCTAGAGATTGGGGACTGCTCTACGAGCAGTACTTC
TRBV20-1	TRBJ2-7	-	TRBD2	CSARLAGGLNEQYF	TGCAGTGCTAGACTAGCGGGAGGTCTAAACGAGCAGTACTTC
TRBV18	TRBJ2-7	-	TRBD1	CASSSGTGGLPYEQYF	TGTGCCAGCTCATCAGGGACAGGGGGCCTCCCCTACGAGCAGTACTTC
TRBV7-2	TRBJ2-2	-	TRBD1	CASSFPRTGIAGELFF	TGTGCCAGCAGCTTTCCCCGGACAGGGATAGCCGGGGAGCTGTTTTTT
TRBV14	TRBJ2-2	-	-	CASSIRTGYVAGELFF	TGTGCCAGCAGCATACGGACTGGCTACGTCGCCGGGGAGCTGTTTTTT
TRBV7-9	TRBJ2-1	-	-	CASSSRGANNEQFF	TGTGCCAGCAGCTCCAGGGGGGCTAACAATGAGCAGTTCTTC
TRBV20-1	TRBJ1-1	-	-	CSCVEHVNTEAFF	TGCAGCTGCGTCGAGCACGTGAACACTGAAGCTTTCTTT
TRBV29-1	TRBJ2-7	-	-	CSVAPLQGYEQYF	TGCAGCGTTGCCCCCTTACAGGGCTACGAGCAGTACTTC
TRBV6-5	TRBJ1-2	-	-	CASSYSSTNYGYTF	TGTGCCAGCAGTTACTCGAGTACCAACTATGGCTACACCTTC
TRBV12-3/TRBV12-4	TRBJ2-2	-	-	CASSFPTWGSEDTGELFF	TGTGCCAGCAGTTTCCCGACGTGGGGGAGTGAGGACACCGGGGAGCTGTTTTTT